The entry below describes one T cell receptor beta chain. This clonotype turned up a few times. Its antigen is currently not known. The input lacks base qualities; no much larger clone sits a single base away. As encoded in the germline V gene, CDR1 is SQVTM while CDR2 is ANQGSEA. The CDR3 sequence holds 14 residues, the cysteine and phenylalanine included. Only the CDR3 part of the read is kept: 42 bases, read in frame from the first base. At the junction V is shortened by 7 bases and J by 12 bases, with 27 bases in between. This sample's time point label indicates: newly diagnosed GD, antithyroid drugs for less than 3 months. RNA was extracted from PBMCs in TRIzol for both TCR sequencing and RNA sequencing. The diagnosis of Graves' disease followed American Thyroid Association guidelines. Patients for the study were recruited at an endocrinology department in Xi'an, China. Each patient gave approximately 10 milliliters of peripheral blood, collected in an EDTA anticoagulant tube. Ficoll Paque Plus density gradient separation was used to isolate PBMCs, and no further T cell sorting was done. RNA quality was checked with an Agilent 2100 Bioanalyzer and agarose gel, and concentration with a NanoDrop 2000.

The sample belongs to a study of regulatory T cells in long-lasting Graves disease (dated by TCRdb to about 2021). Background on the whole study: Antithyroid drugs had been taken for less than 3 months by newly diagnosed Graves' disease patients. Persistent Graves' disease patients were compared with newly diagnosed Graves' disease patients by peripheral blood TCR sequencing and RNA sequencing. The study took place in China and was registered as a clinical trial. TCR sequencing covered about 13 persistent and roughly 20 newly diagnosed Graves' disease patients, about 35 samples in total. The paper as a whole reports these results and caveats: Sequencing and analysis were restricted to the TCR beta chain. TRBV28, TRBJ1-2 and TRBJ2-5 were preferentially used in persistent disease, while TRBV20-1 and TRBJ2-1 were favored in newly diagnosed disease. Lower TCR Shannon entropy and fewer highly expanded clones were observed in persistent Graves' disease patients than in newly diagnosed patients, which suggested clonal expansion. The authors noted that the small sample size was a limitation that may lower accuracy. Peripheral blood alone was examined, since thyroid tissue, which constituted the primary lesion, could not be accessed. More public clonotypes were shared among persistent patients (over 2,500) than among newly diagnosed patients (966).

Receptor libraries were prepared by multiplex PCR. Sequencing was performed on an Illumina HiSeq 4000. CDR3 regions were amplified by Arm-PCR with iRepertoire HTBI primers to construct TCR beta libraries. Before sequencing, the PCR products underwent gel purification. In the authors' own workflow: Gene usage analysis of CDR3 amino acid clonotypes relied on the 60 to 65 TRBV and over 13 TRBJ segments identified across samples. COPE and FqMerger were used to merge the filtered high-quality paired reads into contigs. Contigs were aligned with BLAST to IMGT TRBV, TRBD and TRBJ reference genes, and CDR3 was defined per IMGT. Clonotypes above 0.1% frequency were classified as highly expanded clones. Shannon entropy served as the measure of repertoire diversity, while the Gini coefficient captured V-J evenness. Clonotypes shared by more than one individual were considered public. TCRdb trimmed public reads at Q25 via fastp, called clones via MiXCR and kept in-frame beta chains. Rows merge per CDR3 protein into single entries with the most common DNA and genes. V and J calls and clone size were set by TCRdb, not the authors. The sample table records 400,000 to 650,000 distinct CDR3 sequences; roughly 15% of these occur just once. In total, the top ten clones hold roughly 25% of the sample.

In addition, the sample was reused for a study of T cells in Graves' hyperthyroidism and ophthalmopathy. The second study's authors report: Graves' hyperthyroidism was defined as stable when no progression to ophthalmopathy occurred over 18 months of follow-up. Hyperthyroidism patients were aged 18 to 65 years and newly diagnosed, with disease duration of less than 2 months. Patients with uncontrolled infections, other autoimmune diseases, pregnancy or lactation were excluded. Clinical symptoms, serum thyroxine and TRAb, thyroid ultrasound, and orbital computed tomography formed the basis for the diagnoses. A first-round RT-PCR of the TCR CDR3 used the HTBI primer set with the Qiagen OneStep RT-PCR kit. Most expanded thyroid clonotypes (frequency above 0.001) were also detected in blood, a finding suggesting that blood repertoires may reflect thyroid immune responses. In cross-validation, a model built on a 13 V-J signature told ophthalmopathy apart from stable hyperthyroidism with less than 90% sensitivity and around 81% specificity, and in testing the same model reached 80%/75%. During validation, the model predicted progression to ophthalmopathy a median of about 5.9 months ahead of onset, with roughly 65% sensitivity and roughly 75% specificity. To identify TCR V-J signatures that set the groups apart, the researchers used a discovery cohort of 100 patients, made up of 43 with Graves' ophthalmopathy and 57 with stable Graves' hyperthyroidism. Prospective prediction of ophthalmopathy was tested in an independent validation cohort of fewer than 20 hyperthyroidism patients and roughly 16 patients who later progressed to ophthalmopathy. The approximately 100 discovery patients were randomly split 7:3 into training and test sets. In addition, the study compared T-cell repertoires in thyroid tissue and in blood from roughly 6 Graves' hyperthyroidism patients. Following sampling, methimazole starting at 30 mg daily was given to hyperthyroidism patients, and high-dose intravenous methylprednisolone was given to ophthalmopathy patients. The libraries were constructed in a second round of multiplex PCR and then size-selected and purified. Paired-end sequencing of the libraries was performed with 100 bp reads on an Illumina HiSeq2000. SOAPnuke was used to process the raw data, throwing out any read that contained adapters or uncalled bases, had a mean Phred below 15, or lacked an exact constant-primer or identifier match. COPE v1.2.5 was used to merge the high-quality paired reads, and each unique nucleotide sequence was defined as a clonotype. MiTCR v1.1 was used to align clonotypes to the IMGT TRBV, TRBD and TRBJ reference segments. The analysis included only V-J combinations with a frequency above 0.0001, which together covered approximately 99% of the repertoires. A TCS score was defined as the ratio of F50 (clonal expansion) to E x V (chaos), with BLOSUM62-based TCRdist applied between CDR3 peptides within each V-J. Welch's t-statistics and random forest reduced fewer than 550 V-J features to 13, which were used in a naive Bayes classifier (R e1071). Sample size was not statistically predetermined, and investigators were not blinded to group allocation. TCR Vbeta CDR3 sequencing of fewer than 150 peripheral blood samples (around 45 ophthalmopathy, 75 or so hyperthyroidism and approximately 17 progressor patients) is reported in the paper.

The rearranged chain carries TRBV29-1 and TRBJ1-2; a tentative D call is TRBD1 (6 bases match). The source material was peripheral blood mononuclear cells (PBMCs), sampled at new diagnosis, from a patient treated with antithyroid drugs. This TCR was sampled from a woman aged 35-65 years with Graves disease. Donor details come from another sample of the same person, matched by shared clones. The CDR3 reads CSARPSLDRDENTF. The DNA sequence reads TGCAGCGCTCGACCCAGCTTGGACAGAGACGAAAACACCTTC.